This T cell receptor (beta chain) stems from a study of blood T cells in healthy people across ages. For the study at large: Template switching captured about one barcoded beta molecule per two T cells. General study points: Because donor CMV status was unknown, expanded clonotype changes were possibly confounded. Older age went with lower TCR beta diversity per million T cells, in a roughly linear way. PBMC samples, being unsorted, prevented any conclusive comparison of naive and antigen-experienced cells.

A second 7 to 11 cycle PCR used barcoded and J-beta primers. TCRdb re-derived calls from the 5' RACE reads in MiXCR, one entry per CDR3 protein. The sample holds about 640,000 distinct CDR3 sequences; 58% are singletons and the top ten take roughly 34%. On this clonotype: Its antigen is as yet unknown.

The source material was blood. The TCR originated in a man aged 55 to 70 in good health.

The CDR3 here is CASSMTSNYGYTF. In DNA form, the CDR3 reads TGCGCCAGCAGCATGACAAGTAACTATGGCTACACCTTC. The V and J genes are TRBV5-1 and TRBJ1-2; D remains unclear. The germline CDR1 and CDR2 sequences are SGHRS and YFSETQ. There are 13 residues in the CDR3. The germline V and J ends were trimmed by 4 bases and 1 base, with 8 bases remaining between them.